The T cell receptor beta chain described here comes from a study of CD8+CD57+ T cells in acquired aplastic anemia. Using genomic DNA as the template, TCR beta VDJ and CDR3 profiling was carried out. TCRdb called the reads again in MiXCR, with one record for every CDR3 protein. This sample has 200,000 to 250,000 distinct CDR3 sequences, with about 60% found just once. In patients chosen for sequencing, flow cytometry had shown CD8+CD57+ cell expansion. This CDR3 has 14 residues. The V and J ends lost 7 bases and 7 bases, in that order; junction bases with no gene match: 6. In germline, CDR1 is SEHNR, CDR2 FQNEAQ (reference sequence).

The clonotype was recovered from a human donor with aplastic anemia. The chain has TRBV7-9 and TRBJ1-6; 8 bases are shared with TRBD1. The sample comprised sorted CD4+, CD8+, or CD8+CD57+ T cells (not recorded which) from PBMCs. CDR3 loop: CASTPDRANSPLHF. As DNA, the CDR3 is TGTGCCAGCACCCCGGACAGGGCAAATTCACCCCTCCACTTT.